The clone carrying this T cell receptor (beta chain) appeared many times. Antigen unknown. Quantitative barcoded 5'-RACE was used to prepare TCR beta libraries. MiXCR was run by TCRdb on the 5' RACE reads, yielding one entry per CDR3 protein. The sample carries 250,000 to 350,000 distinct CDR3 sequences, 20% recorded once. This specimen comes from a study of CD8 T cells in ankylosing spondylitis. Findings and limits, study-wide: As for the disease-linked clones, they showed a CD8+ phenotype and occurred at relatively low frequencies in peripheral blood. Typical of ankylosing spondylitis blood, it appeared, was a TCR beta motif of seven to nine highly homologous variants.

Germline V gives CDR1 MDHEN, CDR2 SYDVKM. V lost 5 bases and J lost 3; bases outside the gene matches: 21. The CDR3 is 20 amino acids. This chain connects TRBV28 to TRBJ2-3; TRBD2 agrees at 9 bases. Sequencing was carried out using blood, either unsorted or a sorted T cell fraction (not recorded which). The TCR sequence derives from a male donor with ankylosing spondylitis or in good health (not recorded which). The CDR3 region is CASSTIPYWGREGGTDTQYF. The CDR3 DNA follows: TGTGCCAGCAGTACCATTCCCTATTGGGGGCGGGAGGGTGGTACAGATACGCAGTATTTT.